Listed here are 12 T cell receptor beta chains from one sample, sequenced in a study of STAT5B mutations in CD4+ large granular lymphocyte leukemia. Method: immunoSEQ multiplex PCR; TCRdb's copy keeps in-frame clones and lacks some. The sample contains fewer than 50,000 clones, 84% of which appear only once. Sequenced sample: CD4+ T cells from blood buffy coats. Receptors originate from a human donor in good health.

V and J are TRBV5-6 and TRBJ2-2; the D gene is possibly TRBD1 (6 bases). Germline V gene lookup returns CDR1 SGHDT and CDR2 YYEEEE. V dropped 2 bases and J dropped 4 bases, with 15 bases sitting between them. The CDR3 extends over 16 amino acids. The CDR3 DNA reads TGTGCCAGCAGCTTTAGGGGGTTTAAGGGCACCGGGGAGCTGTTTTTT. Its protein product is CASSFRGFKGTGELFF. The full variable domain, with the rest looked up from reference TRBV5-6 and TRBJ2-2, is DAGVTQSPTHLIKTRGQQVTLRCSPKSGHDTVSWYQQALGQGPQFIFQYYEEEERQRGNFPDRFSGHQFPNYSSELNVNALLLGDSALYLCASSFRGFKGTGELFFGEGSRLTVL.

In its sample, this clone was seen a few times. Other DNA sequences within the sample encode an identical CDR3. The chain recombines TRBV7-3 with TRBJ1-1; D may be TRBD1 (6 bases). Germline V gene lookup returns CDR1 SGHTA and CDR2 FQGTGA. CDR3 length: 14 amino acids. The ends were cut back, 3 bases at V and 3 bases at J, with 11 bases in the middle. CDR3 nucleotides: TGTGCCAGCAGCTTGACAGGTGGCGACACTGAAGCTTTCTTT. This codes for CASSLTGGDTEAFF.

V usage is TRBV2 and J usage is TRBJ2-3; 8 bases fit TRBD2. The trim removed 8 bases at V and 2 bases at J, leaving 9 bases unmatched. The CDR3 is 15 residues long. In germline, CDR1 is SNHLY, CDR2 FYNNEI. DNA for the CDR3: TGTGCCAGCTGCGGCGGGGGGCGCCCCACAGATACGCAGTATTTT. Its translation: CASCGGGRPTDTQYF. Based on the CDR3 plus reference TRBV2 and TRBJ2-3, the full variable domain is EPEVTQTPSHQVTQMGQEVILRCVPISNHLYFYWYRQILGQKVEFLVSFYNNEISEKSEIFDDQFSVERPDGSNFTLKIRSTKLEDSAMYFCASCGGGRPTDTQYFGPGTRLTVL.

This clone came up a few times. The chain carries TRBV4-1 and TRBJ1-2; TRBD1 might be the D (6 bases). This CDR3 is 15 amino acids long. The V gene's germline CDR1 is MGHRA and CDR2 YSYEKL. V was cut by 1 base and J by 3 bases, with 12 bases left in between. CDR3 nucleotides: TGCGCCAGCAGCCAAGGGAACCGACAGGACTATGGCTACACCTTC. It codes for CASSQGNRQDYGYTF.

This chain joins TRBV27 and TRBJ2-7; TRBD1 matches at 10 bases. Germline V gene sequence: CDR1 MNHEY, CDR2 SMNVEV (reference sequence). J gave up 5 bases and V 4 bases, and 5 bases lay outside the gene matches. The CDR3 totals 14 residues. This CDR3 reads CASSSGTGAHEQYF. The CDR3, as DNA: TGTGCCAGCAGTTCCGGGACAGGGGCGCACGAGCAGTACTTC.

This chain links TRBV5-1 with TRBJ2-7, with 7 bases lining up with TRBD2. Germline assignment: CDR1 SGHRS and CDR2 YFSETQ. CDR3 length: 14 residues. The ends lost 4 bases at V and 4 bases at J; junction bases unmatched: 8. CDR3 nucleotide sequence: TGCGCCAGCAGCGCGGGGGTGGGACCTTACGAGCAGTACTTC. Its protein is CASSAGVGPYEQYF. Complete variable domain (other parts from reference TRBV5-1 and TRBJ2-7): KAGVTQTPRYLIKTRGQQVTLSCSPISGHRSVSWYQQTPGQGLQFLFEYFSETQRNKGNFPGRFSGRQFSNSRSEMNVSTLELGDSALYLCASSAGVGPYEQYFGPGTRLTVT.

The chain is built from TRBV18 and TRBJ2-7; no clear D. Germline V gene lookup returns CDR1 KGHSH and CDR2 LQKENI. The V gene lost 3 bases and the J gene lost 0 bases, with 6 bases spanning the gap. CDR3 length: 13 residues. The CDR3 protein is CASSPPISYEQYF. The CDR3 coding sequence is TGTGCCAGCTCACCCCCGATCTCCTACGAGCAGTACTTC.

The chain is built from TRBV4-1 and TRBJ1-5, with TRBD1 as a possible D gene (5 bases). Trimming left V 4 bases short and J 6 bases short, with 13 bases between. This CDR3 has 14 residues. Germline-derived CDR1 and CDR2 are MGHRA and YSYEKL. CDR3 DNA sequence: TGCGCCAGCAGCCCACCCGGGGGGGGTCAGCCCCAGCATTTT. Its protein is CASSPPGGGQPQHF.

The chain joins TRBV2 to TRBJ1-5; D might be TRBD1 (6 bases). The CDR3 consists of 15 residues. The germline V gene has CDR1 SNHLY and CDR2 FYNNEI. The V and J ends lost 3 bases and 9 bases respectively, with 18 bases between them. The CDR3 sequence: CASSEGAGESSPQHF. CDR3 nucleotide sequence: TGTGCCAGCAGTGAGGGGGCAGGGGAATCCTCGCCCCAGCATTTT.

The chain links TRBV18 to TRBJ2-5; D might be TRBD2 (5 bases). V dropped 0 bases and J dropped 4 bases, with 6 bases sitting between them. CDR1 and CDR2 (germline): KGHSH, LQKENI. There are 13 residues in the CDR3. CDR3 in DNA: TGTGCCAGCTCACCACCGACTATAGAGACCCAGTACTTC. It codes for CASSPPTIETQYF. Full variable domain (remainder filled in from reference TRBV18 and TRBJ2-5): NAGVMQNPRHLVRRRGQEARLRCSPMKGHSHVYWYRQLPEEGLKFMVYLQKENIIDESGMPKERFSAEFPKEGPSILRIQQVVRGDSAAYFCASSPPTIETQYFGPGTRLLVL.

This clone was seen only a few times. The V call is TRBV10-1, the J call TRBJ2-4; no definite D call. Germline CDR1 and CDR2: WNHNN and SYGVQD (reference sequence). The CDR3 extends over 11 amino acids. Trimming pared 3 bases from V and 7 bases from J, leaving 4 bases between. The CDR3: CASSDLNIQYF. As DNA, the CDR3 is TGCGCCAGCAGTGATTTGAACATTCAGTACTTC.

The genes are TRBV6-1 and TRBJ2-5; 7 bases line up with TRBD2. The CDR3 extends over 13 amino acids. Trimming removed 4 bases from V and 2 bases from J; junction bases left unmatched: 1. Germline V gene data show CDR1 as MNHNS and CDR2 as SASEGT. In DNA, the CDR3 is TGTGCCAGCAGTGGGGGACTACAAGAGACCCAGTACTTC. This translates into CASSGGLQETQYF.